Presented here are 10 T cell receptor beta chains from one specimen sequenced in a study of graft-versus-host responses after intestinal transplantation. For these receptors, no antigen is known. Produced via immunoSEQ multiplex PCR; TCRdb's table is partial and in-frame only. The sample shows 90,000 to 150,000 clones, roughly 95% of them seen only once. The specimen comprised unstimulated CD8+ T cells sorted from spleen or lymph node cells, sampled before intestinal transplant. All receptors derive from a human donor who received an intestinal transplant.

The chain carries TRBV7-9 and TRBJ1-4; D call uncertain. The CDR3 sequence is 18 residues long. The V and J ends lost 0 bases and 0 bases respectively, with 14 bases between them. In germline, CDR1 is SEHNR, CDR2 FQNEAQ (reference sequence). In DNA form, the CDR3 reads TGTGCCAGCAGCTTAGCCATCCGGAACCCTGCAACTAATGAAAAACTGTTTTTT. Translated, it gives CASSLAIRNPATNEKLFF. Looking up the rest from reference TRBV7-9 and TRBJ1-4 gives the full variable domain: DTGVSQNPRHKITKRGQNVTFRCDPISEHNRLYWYRQTLGQGPEFLTYFQNEAQLEKSRLLSDRFSAERPKGSFSTLEIQRTEQGDSAMYLCASSLAIRNPATNEKLFFGSGTQLSVL.

V is TRBV27 and J is TRBJ2-7; TRBD2 agrees at 8 bases. Germline CDR1 is MNHEY and CDR2 is SMNVEV (reference sequence). This CDR3 is built from 14 residues. The V and J ends lost 5 bases and 3 bases, in that order; junction bases with no gene match: 6. CDR3 nucleotide sequence: TGTGCCAGCAGTCAAGCGGGAGTCGGCTACGAGCAGTACTTC. Its translation: CASSQAGVGYEQYF.

The chain carries TRBV28 and TRBJ2-7, with D hard to call. V dropped 6 bases and J dropped 3 bases, with 15 bases sitting between them. Germline-derived CDR1 and CDR2 are MDHEN and SYDVKM. This CDR3 has 14 residues. DNA of the CDR3: TGTGCCAGCAGCCCACCGGAGACGGACTACGAGCAGTACTTC. This gives the protein CASSPPETDYEQYF.

CDR3 bases: TGCGCCAGCAGCTTGGCAGGGATTAACACTGAAGCTTTCTTT. This encodes CASSLAGINTEAFF. The genes are TRBV5-1 and TRBJ1-1; D is possibly TRBD1 (5 bases). Trimming removed 0 bases at V and 2 bases at J, with 8 bases between. Germline V gene sequence: CDR1 SGHRS, CDR2 YFSETQ. This CDR3 spans 14 amino acids.

The J gene is TRBJ1-5, the V gene TRBV5-6; 8 bases are a match to TRBD1. V lost 2 bases and J lost 3; bases outside the gene matches: 4. CDR3 length: 15 residues. Germline CDR1 and CDR2: SGHDT and YYEEEE. The CDR3 bases are TGTGCCAGCAGCTTATGGACAGGGAACAATCAGCCCCAGCATTTT. It yields the protein CASSLWTGNNQPQHF.

This clone was observed a single time. The chain joins TRBV7-9 to TRBJ2-3, with no clear D. The CDR3 runs 14 residues. Germline loops: CDR1 SEHNR, CDR2 FQNEAQ (reference sequence). V lost 3 bases to trimming and J lost 4 bases, with 11 bases between them. CDR3 residues: CASSFPLFSDTQYF. CDR3 in DNA: TGTGCCAGCAGCTTCCCCCTCTTTTCAGATACGCAGTATTTT.

The rearrangement uses TRBV27 and TRBJ1-6; TRBD1 is a possible D gene (5 bases). The V and J ends lost 0 bases and 7 bases respectively, with 10 bases between them. The CDR3 is 15 amino acids. Germline lookup yields CDR1 MNHEY and CDR2 SMNVEV (reference sequence). The CDR3 sequence is CASSLSQVGNSPLHF. In DNA form, the CDR3 reads TGTGCCAGCAGTTTATCACAGGTTGGGAATTCACCCCTCCACTTT.

The gene calls are TRBV10-2 and TRBJ2-1, with 7 nucleotides matching TRBD1. The CDR3 is made up of 18 amino acids. V shed 3 bases and J 9 bases; nucleotides not matched to a gene: 20. The germline CDR1 and CDR2 sequences are WSHSY and SAAADI. CDR3 nucleotides: TGCGCCAGCAGTGACCCCAGGGACGGGACAGAGATCCTTAGTGAGCAGTTCTTC. Its protein is CASSDPRDGTEILSEQFF.

The chain combines TRBV4-1 with TRBJ2-7; 9 nucleotides line up with TRBD1. The germline CDR1 and CDR2 sequences are MGHRA and YSYEKL. The J segment lost 4 bases and the V segment lost 3 bases, leaving 7 bases of the junction unmatched. This CDR3 is 15 amino acids long. The CDR3 DNA reads TGCGCCAGCAGCCATCGACAGGGGGGAGTATACGAGCAGTACTTC. Translating it yields CASSHRQGGVYEQYF.

This rearrangement joins TRBV7-3 to TRBJ2-4, with D unclear. V was cut by 2 bases and J by 7 bases, with 9 bases left in between. This CDR3 is built from 13 residues. The V gene's germline CDR1 is SGHTA and CDR2 FQGTGA. CDR3 coding DNA: TGTGCCAGCAGCTTAGGGCCTCGGAACATTCAGTACTTC. Translating gives CASSLGPRNIQYF.